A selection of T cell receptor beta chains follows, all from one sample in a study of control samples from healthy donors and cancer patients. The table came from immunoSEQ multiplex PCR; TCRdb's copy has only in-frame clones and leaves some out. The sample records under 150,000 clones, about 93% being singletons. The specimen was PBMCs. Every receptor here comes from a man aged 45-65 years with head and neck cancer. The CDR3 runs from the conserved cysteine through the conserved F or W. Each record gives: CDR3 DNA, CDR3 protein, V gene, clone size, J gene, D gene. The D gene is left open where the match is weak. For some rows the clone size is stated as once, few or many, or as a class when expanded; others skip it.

CDR3nt: TGCGCCAGCAGCGCAGGACCGCGTGGCACAGATACGCAGTATTTT
CDR3aa: CASSAGPRGTDTQYF
v_gene: TRBV10-2
abundance: NA
j_gene: TRBJ2-3
d_gene: NA

CDR3nt: TGTGCCAGCAGCTTTCTAGTGGCAGATACGCAGTATTTT
CDR3aa: CASSFLVADTQYF
v_gene: TRBV12-3/TRBV12-4
abundance: NA
j_gene: TRBJ2-3
d_gene: NA

CDR3nt: TGCGCCAGCAGCCATACACCTGAAGGGACAGGGGGATCCGGGGAGCTGTTTTTT
CDR3aa: CASSHTPEGTGGSGELFF
v_gene: TRBV4-3
abundance: NA
j_gene: TRBJ2-2
d_gene: TRBD1

CDR3nt: TGTGCCACCAGTGACCCAACCGGGACAGGCCTAAATGAGCAGTTCTTC
CDR3aa: CATSDPTGTGLNEQFF
v_gene: TRBV24-1
abundance: NA
j_gene: TRBJ2-1
d_gene: TRBD1

CDR3nt: TGTGCCAGCAGCGCGACAGGGGTAGATGGCTACACCTTC
CDR3aa: CASSATGVDGYTF
v_gene: TRBV7-3
abundance: NA
j_gene: TRBJ1-2
d_gene: TRBD1

CDR3nt: TGTGCCACTTTATCACAGGTGACGGAGACCCAGTACTTC
CDR3aa: CATLSQVTETQYF
v_gene: TRBV19
abundance: NA
j_gene: TRBJ2-5
d_gene: NA

CDR3nt: TGTGCCACCAGCAGAGGCGGCGGGGTGTACCAAGAGACCCAGTACTTC
CDR3aa: CATSRGGGVYQETQYF
v_gene: TRBV15
abundance: NA
j_gene: TRBJ2-5
d_gene: NA

CDR3nt: TGTGCCAGCAGCAAGCGACAGGGCGAAACCCAAGAGACCCAGTACTTC
CDR3aa: CASSKRQGETQETQYF
v_gene: TRBV9
abundance: NA
j_gene: TRBJ2-5
d_gene: TRBD1

CDR3nt: TGCGCCAGCAGCCAAGAATTCAGCAGGGCAGATACGCAGTATTTT
CDR3aa: CASSQEFSRADTQYF
v_gene: TRBV4-3
abundance: NA
j_gene: TRBJ2-3
d_gene: NA

CDR3nt: TGCGCCAGCAGCCAAGATAGGGGCAGTACTAATGAAAAACTGTTTTTT
CDR3aa: CASSQDRGSTNEKLFF
v_gene: TRBV4-1
abundance: NA
j_gene: TRBJ1-4
d_gene: NA

CDR3nt: TGTGCCAGCAGTTACCGCGACTACTCTGGCTACACCTTC
CDR3aa: CASSYRDYSGYTF
v_gene: TRBV6-6
abundance: NA
j_gene: TRBJ1-2
d_gene: NA

CDR3nt: TGCGCCAGCAGCCTTGGACTAGCGGGGCGCAATGAGCAGTTCTTC
CDR3aa: CASSLGLAGRNEQFF
v_gene: TRBV4-1
abundance: NA
j_gene: TRBJ2-1
d_gene: TRBD2

CDR3nt: TGTGCCAGCTCACCAGCTCAGGGGGCGAGTGAAAAACTGTTTTTT
CDR3aa: CASSPAQGASEKLFF
v_gene: TRBV18
abundance: NA
j_gene: TRBJ1-4
d_gene: TRBD1

CDR3nt: TGTGCCAGCAGTTACTCGCCCCAAGGGTTGGAGACCCAGTACTTC
CDR3aa: CASSYSPQGLETQYF
v_gene: TRBV6-5
abundance: NA
j_gene: TRBJ2-5
d_gene: NA

CDR3nt: TGTGCCAGCAGTTACCTCTTGAACACCGGGGAGCTGTTTTTT
CDR3aa: CASSYLLNTGELFF
v_gene: TRBV7-2
abundance: few
j_gene: TRBJ2-2
d_gene: NA

CDR3nt: TGTGCCAGTCGCACGTATCAGGGGGAAAGTCAGCCCCAGCATTTT
CDR3aa: CASRTYQGESQPQHF
v_gene: TRBV19
abundance: NA
j_gene: TRBJ1-5
d_gene: TRBD1

CDR3nt: TGTGCCACCAGCATGGCTGGGTTTAACTATGGCTACACCTTC
CDR3aa: CATSMAGFNYGYTF
v_gene: TRBV15
abundance: NA
j_gene: TRBJ1-2
d_gene: NA

CDR3nt: TGTGCCAGCAGCCTCCGGGAAACGGGTCAGCCCCAGCATTTT
CDR3aa: CASSLRETGQPQHF
v_gene: TRBV7-2
abundance: NA
j_gene: TRBJ1-5
d_gene: NA

CDR3nt: TGTGCCAGCAGCTTAACCCCGCAGGTCGGGGGGGCTTTCTTT
CDR3aa: CASSLTPQVGGAFF
v_gene: TRBV7-2
abundance: NA
j_gene: TRBJ1-1
d_gene: NA